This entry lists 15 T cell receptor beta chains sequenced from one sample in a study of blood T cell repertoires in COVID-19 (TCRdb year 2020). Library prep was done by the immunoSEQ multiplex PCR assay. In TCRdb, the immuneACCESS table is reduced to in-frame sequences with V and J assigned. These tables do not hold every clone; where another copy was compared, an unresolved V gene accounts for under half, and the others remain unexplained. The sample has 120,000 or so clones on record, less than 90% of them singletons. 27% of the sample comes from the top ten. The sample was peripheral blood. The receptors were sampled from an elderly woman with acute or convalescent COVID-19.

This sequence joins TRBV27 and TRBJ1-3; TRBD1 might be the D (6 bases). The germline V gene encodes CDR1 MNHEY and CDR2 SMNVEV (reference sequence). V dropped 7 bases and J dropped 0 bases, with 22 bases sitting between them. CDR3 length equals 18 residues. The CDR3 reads CASIHKAWGPFSGNTIYF. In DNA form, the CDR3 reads TGTGCCAGCATCCACAAGGCGTGGGGGCCTTTCTCTGGAAACACCATATATTTT.

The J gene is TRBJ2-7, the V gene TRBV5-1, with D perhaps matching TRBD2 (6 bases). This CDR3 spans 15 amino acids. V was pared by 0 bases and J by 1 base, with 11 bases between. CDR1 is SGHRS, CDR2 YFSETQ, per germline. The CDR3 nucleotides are TGCGCCAGCAGCTTGGTTGTGGGGGGTTCCTACGAGCAGTACTTC. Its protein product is CASSLVVGGSYEQYF.

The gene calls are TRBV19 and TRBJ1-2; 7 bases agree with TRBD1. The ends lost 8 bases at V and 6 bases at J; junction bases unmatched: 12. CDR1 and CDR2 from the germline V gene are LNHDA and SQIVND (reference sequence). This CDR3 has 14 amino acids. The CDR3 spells CASDPRRGVHGYTF. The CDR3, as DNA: TGTGCCAGTGATCCGCGCAGGGGGGTACATGGCTACACCTTC.

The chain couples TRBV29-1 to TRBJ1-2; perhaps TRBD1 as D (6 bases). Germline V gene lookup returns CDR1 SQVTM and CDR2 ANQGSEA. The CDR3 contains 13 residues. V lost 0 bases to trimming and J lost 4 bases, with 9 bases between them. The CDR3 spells CSVEDGGGYGYTF. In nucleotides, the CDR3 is TGCAGCGTTGAAGATGGGGGCGGCTATGGCTACACCTTC.

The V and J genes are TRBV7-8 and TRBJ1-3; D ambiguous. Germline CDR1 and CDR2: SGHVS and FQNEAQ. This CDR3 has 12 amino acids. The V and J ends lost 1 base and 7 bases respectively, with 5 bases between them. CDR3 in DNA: TGTGCCAGCAGCTTAGGAGGGAACACCATATATTTT. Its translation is CASSLGGNTIYF.

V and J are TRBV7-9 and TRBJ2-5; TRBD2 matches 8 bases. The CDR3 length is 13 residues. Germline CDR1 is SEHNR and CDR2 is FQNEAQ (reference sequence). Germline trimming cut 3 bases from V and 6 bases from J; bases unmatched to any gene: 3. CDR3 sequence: CASSFTSGQTQYF. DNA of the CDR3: TGTGCCAGCAGCTTCACTAGCGGCCAGACCCAGTACTTC.

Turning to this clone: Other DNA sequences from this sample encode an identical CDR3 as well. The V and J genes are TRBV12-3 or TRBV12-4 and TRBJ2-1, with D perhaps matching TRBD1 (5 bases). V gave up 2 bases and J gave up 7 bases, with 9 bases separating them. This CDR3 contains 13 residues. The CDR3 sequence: CASSLNRWNEQFF. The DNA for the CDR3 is TGTGCCAGCAGTTTAAACAGGTGGAATGAGCAGTTCTTC.

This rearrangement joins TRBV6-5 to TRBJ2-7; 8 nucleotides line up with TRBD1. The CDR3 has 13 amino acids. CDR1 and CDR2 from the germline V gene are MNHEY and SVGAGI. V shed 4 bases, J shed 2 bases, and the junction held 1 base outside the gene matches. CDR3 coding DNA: TGTGCCAGCAGTTTGGACAGGGCCTACGAGCAGTACTTC. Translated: CASSLDRAYEQYF.

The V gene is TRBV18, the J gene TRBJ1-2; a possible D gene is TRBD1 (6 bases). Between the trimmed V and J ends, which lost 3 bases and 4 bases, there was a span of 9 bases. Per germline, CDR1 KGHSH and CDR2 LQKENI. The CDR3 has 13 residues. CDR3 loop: CASSPTGTYGYTF. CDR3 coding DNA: TGTGCCAGCTCACCTACAGGGACCTATGGCTACACCTTC.

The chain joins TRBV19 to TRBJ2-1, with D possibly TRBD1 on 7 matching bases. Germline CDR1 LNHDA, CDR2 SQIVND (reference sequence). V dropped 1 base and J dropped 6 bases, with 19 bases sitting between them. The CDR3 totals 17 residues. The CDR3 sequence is CASSIVGVEGARNEQFF. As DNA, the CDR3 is TGTGCCAGTAGTATAGTCGGGGTGGAGGGGGCCCGCAATGAGCAGTTCTTC. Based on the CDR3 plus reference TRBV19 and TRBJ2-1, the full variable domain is DGGITQSPKYLFRKEGQNVTLSCEQNLNHDAMYWYRQDPGQGLRLIYYSQIVNDFQKGDIAEGYSVSREKKESFPLTVTSAQKNPTAFYLCASSIVGVEGARNEQFFGPGTRLTVL.

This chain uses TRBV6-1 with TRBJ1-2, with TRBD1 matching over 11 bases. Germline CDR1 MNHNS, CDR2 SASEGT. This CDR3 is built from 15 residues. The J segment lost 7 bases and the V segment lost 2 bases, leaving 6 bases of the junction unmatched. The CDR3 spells CASSEPGQGAFGYTF. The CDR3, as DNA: TGTGCCAGCAGTGAACCTGGACAGGGGGCGTTTGGCTACACCTTC.

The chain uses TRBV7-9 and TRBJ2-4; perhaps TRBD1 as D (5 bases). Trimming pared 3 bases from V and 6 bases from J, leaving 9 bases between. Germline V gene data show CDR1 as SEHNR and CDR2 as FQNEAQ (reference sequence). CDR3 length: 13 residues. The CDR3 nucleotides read TGTGCCAGCAGCTTTCGGCAGGGAAACATTCAGTACTTC. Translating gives CASSFRQGNIQYF.

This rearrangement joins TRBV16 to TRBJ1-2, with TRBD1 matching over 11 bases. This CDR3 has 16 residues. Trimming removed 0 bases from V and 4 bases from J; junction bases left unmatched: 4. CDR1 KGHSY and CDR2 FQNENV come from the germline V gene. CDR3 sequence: CASSQSWDRGTYGYTF. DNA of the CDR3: TGTGCCAGCAGCCAATCTTGGGACAGGGGGACCTATGGCTACACCTTC.

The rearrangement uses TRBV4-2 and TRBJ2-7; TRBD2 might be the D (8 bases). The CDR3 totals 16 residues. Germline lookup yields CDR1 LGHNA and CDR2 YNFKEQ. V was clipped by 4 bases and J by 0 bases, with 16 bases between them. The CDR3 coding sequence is TGTGCCAGCAGCCGAGAAGCGGGGGACAGCTCCTACGAGCAGTACGTC. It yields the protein CASSREAGDSSYEQYV.

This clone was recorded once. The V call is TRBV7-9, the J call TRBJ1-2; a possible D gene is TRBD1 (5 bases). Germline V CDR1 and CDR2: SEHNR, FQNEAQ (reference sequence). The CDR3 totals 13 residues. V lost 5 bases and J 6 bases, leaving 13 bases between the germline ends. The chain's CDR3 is CASSPLQTDGYTF. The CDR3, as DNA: TGTGCCAGCAGCCCCCTACAGACAGATGGCTACACCTTC.